These T cell receptor beta chains were read from a single sample in a study of blood T cell repertoires in COVID-19. Produced via immunoSEQ multiplex PCR; TCRdb's table is partial and in-frame only. The data show fewer than 85,000 clones, around 83% seen once. The sequenced material came from peripheral blood. The receptors shown here come from a woman in her fifties or sixties with acute or convalescent COVID-19. Each CDR3 is given with its conserved first and last residue. D genes are given only for firm matches. Part of the rows lack a size; the others show once, few, many or a class for expanded clones.

DNA	CDR3	D	size	V	J
TGTGCCAGCAGTTTTCGGACAGCGCTAAGTGTGACCCAGTACTTC	CASSFRTALSVTQYF	.	.	TRBV6-5	TRBJ2-5
TGTGCCAGTAGTGTGACAGGCAGCAATCAGCCCCAGCATTTT	CASSVTGSNQPQHF	.	.	TRBV19	TRBJ1-5
TGTGCCAGCAGTGATGTCTTCGGGGGGCTAGCCAAAAACATTCAGTACTTC	CASSDVFGGLAKNIQYF	.	.	TRBV6-4	TRBJ2-4
TGTGCCAGCAGCGTCGACAGTGGCAATCAGCCCCAGCATTTT	CASSVDSGNQPQHF	.	.	TRBV9	TRBJ1-5
TGTGCCAGCAGCTTACGAGCGGCTAACTATGGCTACACCTTC	CASSLRAANYGYTF	.	.	TRBV6-5	TRBJ1-2
TGTGCCAGCACCTACTGGGGCCAGAACACCGGGGAGCTGTTTTTT	CASTYWGQNTGELFF	.	.	TRBV3-1/TRBV3-2	TRBJ2-2
TGTGCCAGCCCCTTCACCCCGAGCAAACAGAGAGAGCAGTTCTTC	CASPFTPSKQREQFF	.	.	TRBV27	TRBJ2-1
TGTGCCGGGGGGACAGGGGGCTCGGGTGAAAAACTGTTTTTT	CAGGTGGSGEKLFF	TRBD1	.	TRBV30	TRBJ1-4
TGTGCCAGCAGACCAACGGGGGAGACCCAGTACTTC	CASRPTGETQYF	.	.	TRBV7-9	TRBJ2-5
TGCAGCGTTGCATTGGGGGCATCTAATGAAAAACTGTTTTTT	CSVALGASNEKLFF	.	.	TRBV29-1	TRBJ1-4
TGTGCCAGCAGCCAAGATGAGGCTAATCAGCCCCAGCATTTT	CASSQDEANQPQHF	.	.	TRBV3-1/TRBV3-2	TRBJ1-5
TGTGCCAGCAGTCAAGGGGACAGGGGACGGGGGAATGAGCAGTTCTTC	CASSQGDRGRGNEQFF	TRBD1	.	TRBV27	TRBJ2-1
TGTGCCAGCAGCGTCGCTAGCGGGAGGGCCGGGGAGCTGTTTTTT	CASSVASGRAGELFF	TRBD2	once	TRBV9	TRBJ2-2
TGTGCCTGGAGCTTCTCGTGGGGGGAGACAGATACGCAGTATTTT	CAWSFSWGETDTQYF	.	.	TRBV30	TRBJ2-3
TGCGCCAGCAGCTTGGCCGGAGGAACTAATGAAAAACTGTTTTTT	CASSLAGGTNEKLFF	.	.	TRBV5-1	TRBJ1-4
TGTGCCATCAGTGGAGCAGGGGCGGAAGAGCAGCCCCAGCATTTT	CAISGAGAEEQPQHF	.	.	TRBV10-3	TRBJ1-5
TGTGCCAGCAGCCTCCTAGGAAGGTACACCGGGGAGCTGTTTTTT	CASSLLGRYTGELFF	.	once	TRBV7-3	TRBJ2-2
TGCAGCGTGGGGACAGGGGTAAGGGACACTGAAGCTTTCTTT	CSVGTGVRDTEAFF	TRBD1	.	TRBV29-1	TRBJ1-1
TGCGCCAGCAGCTTGGGGGCCTCCTCGGGCACAGATACGCAGTATTTT	CASSLGASSGTDTQYF	.	.	TRBV5-1	TRBJ2-3
TGTGCCAGTAGTATGGCAGGTGTGGATACGCAGTATTTT	CASSMAGVDTQYF	.	.	TRBV19	TRBJ2-3
TGTGCCAGCAGCTTGGGGCTAGCGGCAGATACGCAGTATTTT	CASSLGLAADTQYF	TRBD2	.	TRBV7-3	TRBJ2-3
TGTGCCAGCAGTGAGGAATGGGGCGAAAAACTGTTTTTT	CASSEEWGEKLFF	.	.	TRBV25-1	TRBJ1-4
TGTGCCAGCAAAACACCCACCGGGGAGCTGTTTTTT	CASKTPTGELFF	.	.	TRBV3-1/TRBV3-2	TRBJ2-2
TGTGCCAGCAGCTTAGGGTTAGCGGGGGGTAGCTCCTACGAGCAGTACTTC	CASSLGLAGGSSYEQYF	TRBD2	.	TRBV7-2	TRBJ2-7
TGCGCCAGCAAGGGGACTACGAACACCGGGGAGCTGTTTTTT	CASKGTTNTGELFF	TRBD2	.	TRBV5-1	TRBJ2-2
TGTGCCAGCAGGGGACTGCCTACCGGGGAGCTGTTTTTT	CASRGLPTGELFF	.	.	TRBV6-6	TRBJ2-2
TGCGCCAGCAGCTTGGTTACCCCAGGGCTGAACACTGAAGCTTTCTTT	CASSLVTPGLNTEAFF	.	.	TRBV5-1	TRBJ1-1
TGTGCCAGCAGCTTAAACCCAGGGGGCGTTAACTATGGCTACACCTTC	CASSLNPGGVNYGYTF	TRBD1	once	TRBV7-3	TRBJ1-2
TGTGCCACCATCCGGGCAGGCGCCATAGCGGGCTACACCTTC	CATIRAGAIAGYTF	.	.	TRBV24-1	TRBJ1-2
TGTGCCTGGAGTGTACAGGGGGGCTCCTACGAGCAGTACTTC	CAWSVQGGSYEQYF	TRBD1	.	TRBV30	TRBJ2-7
TGCAGCGTTGATAATATGGGACACGCAAAATACTTCTTC	CSVDNMGHAKYFF	.	.	TRBV29-1	TRBJ2-1
TGTGCCAGCAGCGTAGAGGAGCGGACGGAATTTAATGAAAAACTGTTTTTT	CASSVEERTEFNEKLFF	.	.	TRBV9	TRBJ1-4
TGTGCCAGCACGGGCGGGCCTTATAGCAATCAGCCCCAGCATTTT	CASTGGPYSNQPQHF	.	.	TRBV7-2	TRBJ1-5
TGTGCCAGCAGCAGGACACTAGCGGTAGATACGCAGTATTTT	CASSRTLAVDTQYF	TRBD2	.	TRBV7-9	TRBJ2-3
TGTGCCAGTAGTATCCAGGGGGGAGGAGATACGCAGTATTTT	CASSIQGGGDTQYF	.	.	TRBV19	TRBJ2-3
TGTGCCAGCACCGGCTCTGGAAACACCATATATTTT	CASTGSGNTIYF	.	.	TRBV6-5	TRBJ1-3
TGTGCCAGCTCACCACCCTTCACAAACTATGGCTACACCTTC	CASSPPFTNYGYTF	.	.	TRBV18	TRBJ1-2
TGTGCCATCAGCCGCGGGGACCCTAACACCGGGGAGCTGTTTTTT	CAISRGDPNTGELFF	.	.	TRBV10-3	TRBJ2-2
TGTGCCAGCACCGCAATACGAGGCGAGCAGTACTTC	CASTAIRGEQYF	.	few	TRBV28	TRBJ2-7
TGCGCCAGTGGACAGACGAACACTGAAGCTTTCTTT	CASGQTNTEAFF	.	.	TRBV5-1	TRBJ1-1
TGTGCCATCAGCAGGGGGCTGAACTATGGCTACACCTTC	CAISRGLNYGYTF	TRBD1	.	TRBV10-3	TRBJ1-2
TGTGCCAGCAGTTACGGCAGCAGGGCGGGGAATGAAAAACTGTTTTTT	CASSYGSRAGNEKLFF	.	.	TRBV6-5	TRBJ1-4
TGCGCCAGCAGCTCGGAAGTATACAGCTCCTACGAGCAGTACTTC	CASSSEVYSSYEQYF	.	.	TRBV5-1	TRBJ2-7
TGCGCCAGCAGCTTGGAACCCAGAAGCGCCTACGAGCAGTACTTC	CASSLEPRSAYEQYF	.	few	TRBV5-1	TRBJ2-7
TGTGCCAGCAGTTCGAGGTGGGATTCACCCCTCCACTTT	CASSSRWDSPLHF	.	.	TRBV28	TRBJ1-6
TGTGCCAGCAGTGAAATAGCGGGGGGCCGCACAGATACGCAGTATTTT	CASSEIAGGRTDTQYF	TRBD2	.	TRBV2	TRBJ2-3
TGTGCCAGCAGCGTTATCTTGGGGAGTGAAGCTTTCTTT	CASSVILGSEAFF	.	.	TRBV9	TRBJ1-1
TGTGCCAGCAGTCTGACGGCTGGGGCGGATAGCACAGATACGCAGTATTTT	CASSLTAGADSTDTQYF	.	.	TRBV2	TRBJ2-3
TGTGCCAGCAGTGACGGGCGCAAAGGCTACACCTTC	CASSDGRKGYTF	.	.	TRBV6-4	TRBJ1-2
TGTGCCAGCAGCTTAGGAGGAGTCAGGCAGTTCTTC	CASSLGGVRQFF	.	.	TRBV7-6	TRBJ2-1
TGTGCCTGGAGTGTTAGTAGCGGGGGTTACTACGAGCAGTACTTC	CAWSVSSGGYYEQYF	TRBD2	.	TRBV30	TRBJ2-7
TGTGCCACCAGCGATCCCGCAGGGGGCAATCAGCCCCAGCATTTT	CATSDPAGGNQPQHF	.	.	TRBV24-1	TRBJ1-5
TGTGCCAGCAGAGCGCGGGGGAGCACAGATACGCAGTATTTT	CASRARGSTDTQYF	TRBD2	.	TRBV9	TRBJ2-3
TGCGCCAGCAGTGACCCTAGCGGGAGTATCAACAATGAGCAGTTCTTC	CASSDPSGSINNEQFF	TRBD2	.	TRBV10-1	TRBJ2-1
TGTGCCAGCAGCCCTACGGCAGGGCTTAACTATGGCTACACCTTC	CASSPTAGLNYGYTF	.	.	TRBV2	TRBJ1-2
TGCAGCGTTGAGGAGATGGTGACTTTCTTT	CSVEEMVTFF	.	.	TRBV29-1	TRBJ1-1
TGCGCCAGCAGCCAAGGAGGGGGACCAGGACAGCCCCAGCATTTT	CASSQGGGPGQPQHF	.	.	TRBV4-3	TRBJ1-5
TGCGCCAGCAGCTTGTCTGGCAGAAACACTGAAGCTTTCTTT	CASSLSGRNTEAFF	.	few	TRBV5-1	TRBJ1-1
TGTGCCACCGCGGGGTCCGGGCTCGCTGAAGCTTTCTTT	CATAGSGLAEAFF	.	.	TRBV6-6	TRBJ1-1